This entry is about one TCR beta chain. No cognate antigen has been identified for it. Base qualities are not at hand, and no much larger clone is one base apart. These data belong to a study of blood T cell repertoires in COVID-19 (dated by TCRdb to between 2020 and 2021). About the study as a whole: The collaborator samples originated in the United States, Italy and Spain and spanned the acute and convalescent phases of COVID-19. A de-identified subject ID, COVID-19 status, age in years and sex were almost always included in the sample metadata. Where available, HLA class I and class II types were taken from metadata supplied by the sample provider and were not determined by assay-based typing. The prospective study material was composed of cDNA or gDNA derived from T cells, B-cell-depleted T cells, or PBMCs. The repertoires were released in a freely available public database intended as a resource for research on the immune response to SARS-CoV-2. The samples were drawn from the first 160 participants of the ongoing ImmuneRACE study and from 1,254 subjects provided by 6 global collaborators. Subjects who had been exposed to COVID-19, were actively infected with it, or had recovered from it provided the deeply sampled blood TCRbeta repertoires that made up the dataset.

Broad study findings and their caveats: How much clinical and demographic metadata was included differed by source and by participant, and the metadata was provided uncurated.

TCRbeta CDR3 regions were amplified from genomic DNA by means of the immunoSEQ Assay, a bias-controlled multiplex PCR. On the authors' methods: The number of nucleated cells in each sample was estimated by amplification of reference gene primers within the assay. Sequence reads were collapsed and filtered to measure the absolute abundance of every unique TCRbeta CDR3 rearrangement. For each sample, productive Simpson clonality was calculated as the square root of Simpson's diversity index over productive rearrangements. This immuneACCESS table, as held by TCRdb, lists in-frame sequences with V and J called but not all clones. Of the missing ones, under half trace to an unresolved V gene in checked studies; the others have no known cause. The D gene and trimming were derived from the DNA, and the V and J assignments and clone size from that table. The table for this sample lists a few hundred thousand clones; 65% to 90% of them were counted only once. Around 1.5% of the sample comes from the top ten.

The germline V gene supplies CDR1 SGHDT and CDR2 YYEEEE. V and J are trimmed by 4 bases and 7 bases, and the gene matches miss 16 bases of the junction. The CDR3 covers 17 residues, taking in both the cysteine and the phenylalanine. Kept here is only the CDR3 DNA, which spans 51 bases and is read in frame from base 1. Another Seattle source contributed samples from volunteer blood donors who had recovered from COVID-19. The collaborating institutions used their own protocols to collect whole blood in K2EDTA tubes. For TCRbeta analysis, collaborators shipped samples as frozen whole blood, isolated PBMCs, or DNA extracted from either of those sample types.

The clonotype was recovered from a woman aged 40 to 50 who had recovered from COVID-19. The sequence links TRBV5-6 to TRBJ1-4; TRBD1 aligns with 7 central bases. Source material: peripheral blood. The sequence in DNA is TGTGCCAGCAGCGGGACAGCTAAGGGGGGACGAAGTGAAAAACTGTTTTTT. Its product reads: CASSGTAKGGRSEKLFF. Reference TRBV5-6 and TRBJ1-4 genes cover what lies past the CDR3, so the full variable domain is DAGVTQSPTHLIKTRGQQVTLRCSPKSGHDTVSWYQQALGQGPQFIFQYYEEEERQRGNFPDRFSGHQFPNYSSELNVNALLLGDSALYLCASSGTAKGGRSEKLFFGSGTQLSVL.